This T cell receptor (beta chain) appears in the sequencing data of a study of patients and donors after allogeneic stem cell transplantation (dated by TCRdb to between 2020 and 2021). Library method: RT-PCR. The reads were generated on a NextSeq 550. The public reads were reanalyzed by TCRdb: fastp trimming at Q25, MiXCR alignment, in-frame beta chains only. Every distinct CDR3 protein forms one entry, paired with its most common genes and DNA. This sample is represented by 800,000 to 1,000,000 distinct CDR3 sequences; more than 15% of them were singletons. Of the sample, 5% to 6.5% falls within the top ten clones. There are 14 amino acids in the CDR3, from cysteine to phenylalanine inclusive. Only the CDR3 portion is preserved as DNA: 42 bases, with reading frame beginning at the first base. V and J are trimmed by 1 base and 6 bases, and the gene matches miss 5 bases of the junction. Looking up the germline V gene yields CDR1 MNHEY and CDR2 SVGAGI.

As for this clonotype: There is no known antigen for this receptor. The sample holds no much larger clone one base away, and base qualities are not on file.

The specimen was blood, either unsorted or a sorted T cell fraction (not recorded which). The origin of this receptor is a human donor who was either an allogeneic HSCT recipient or a stem cell or donor lymphocyte infusion donor (not recorded which). It is not recorded whose cells these are; they may come from a transplant donor. Rearrangement joined TRBV6-5 to TRBJ2-7; 8 of the junction bases match TRBD1. The CDR3 protein sequence reads: CASSYWQGAVEQYF. The DNA reads as follows: TGTGCCAGCAGTTACTGGCAGGGGGCGGTCGAGCAGTACTTC.